The subject of this entry is one T cell receptor beta chain. Germline V gene lookup returns CDR1 SGHTA and CDR2 FQGNSA. Between the trimmed V and J ends, which lost 3 bases and 2 bases, there was a span of 9 bases. The CDR3 is 14 amino acids. MiXCR was run by TCRdb on the 5' RACE reads, yielding one entry per CDR3 protein. The sample contains hundreds of thousands of distinct CDR3 sequences, around a sixth of which appear only once. This record belongs to a study of T-cell memory formation after mild COVID-19. The receptor's source is an adult woman who had mild COVID-19 (a few samples of this study predate the infection). Cell type and time point are not known. The sample taken for sequencing was PBMCs or a T cell subset sorted from them (not recorded which). V is TRBV7-2 and J is TRBJ2-3; D gene unclear. The CDR3: CASSFTAFTDTQYF. The CDR3 DNA reads TGTGCCAGCAGCTTCACTGCCTTCACAGATACGCAGTATTTT.